These 15 T cell receptor beta chains originate from one sample sequenced in a study of blood T cell repertoires in COVID-19. TCRdb keeps only in-frame clones here, not all; method: immunoSEQ multiplex PCR. The sample lists 70,000 to 95,000 clones, about 84% seen once, with 13% in the top ten. Sequencing used peripheral blood. The receptors originated from a human donor in a cohort sampled during active COVID-19.

V usage is TRBV18 and J usage is TRBJ2-3; 9 nucleotides agree with TRBD2. The CDR3 loop spans 18 amino acids. J gave up 4 bases and V 3 bases, and 14 bases lay outside the gene matches. The germline gives CDR1 KGHSH, CDR2 LQKENI. The DNA of the CDR3 is TGTGCCAGCTCACCGGTTCCTTTTGGCGGGGGGGCATCAGATACGCAGTATTTT. It codes for CASSPVPFGGGASDTQYF.

The chain carries TRBV28 and TRBJ2-2; 8 bases line up with TRBD1. Germline V CDR1 and CDR2: MDHEN, SYDVKM. This CDR3 comprises 15 residues. After removal of 3 bases from V and 6 bases from J, the junction contained 6 bases not matched to a gene. The CDR3 sequence is CASSFPGQGPGELFF. In nucleotides, the CDR3 is TGTGCCAGCAGTTTCCCCGGACAGGGTCCCGGGGAGCTGTTTTTT.

This clone occurred a few times. The chain joins TRBV24-1 to TRBJ1-1; tentatively, D is TRBD1 (6 bases). The CDR3 is 18 amino acids. Germline CDR1 and CDR2: KGHDR and SFDVKD. Trimming pared 0 bases from V and 6 bases from J, leaving 22 bases between. CDR3 loop: CATSDLLNPWGHHAEAFF. In nucleotides, the CDR3 is TGTGCCACCAGTGATTTGCTGAATCCTTGGGGACATCACGCTGAAGCTTTCTTT.

The chain carries TRBV2 and TRBJ1-2; no definite D call. Germline-derived CDR1 and CDR2 are SNHLY and FYNNEI. The V end lost 6 bases, the J end lost 8 bases, and 16 bases lay between the germline ends. This CDR3 comprises 13 residues. The CDR3 reads CASRESIVAGYTF. The DNA of the CDR3 is TGTGCCAGCAGGGAAAGTATTGTCGCGGGCTACACCTTC.

The chain employs TRBV29-1 and TRBJ2-7, with D unclear. V lost 7 bases, J lost 0 bases, and 10 bases lay in between. Germline CDR1 is SQVTM and CDR2 is ANQGSEA. This CDR3 has 12 amino acids. This CDR3 reads CSATTSSYEQYF. In DNA, the CDR3 is TGCAGCGCGACAACCAGCTCCTACGAGCAGTACTTC.

This clone came up once. This rearrangement joins TRBV2 to TRBJ1-6; perhaps TRBD1 as D (5 bases). The V and J ends lost 3 bases and 0 bases respectively, with 15 bases between them. Germline V lookup: CDR1 SNHLY, CDR2 FYNNEI. The CDR3 sequence is 18 residues long. CDR3 bases: TGTGCCAGCAGTGAGAAGGGGCCGAGGAGCTCCTATAATTCACCCCTCCACTTT. This translates into CASSEKGPRSSYNSPLHF.

V usage is TRBV2 and J usage is TRBJ2-1, with D tentatively TRBD1 (6 bases). Germline values: CDR1 SNHLY, CDR2 FYNNEI. Trimming left V 6 bases short and J 0 bases short, with 12 bases between. CDR3 length: 15 amino acids. CDR3 in amino acids: CASRMLQGSYNEQFF. CDR3 coding DNA: TGTGCCAGCAGGATGTTACAGGGCTCCTACAATGAGCAGTTCTTC.

This chain connects TRBV9 to TRBJ2-6; D is uncertain. The CDR3 runs 17 residues. Germline values: CDR1 SGDLS, CDR2 YYNGEE. V was trimmed by 4 bases and J by 0 bases, leaving 14 bases between them. CDR3 in DNA: TGTGCCAGCAGCCTGAGCCCACGGAGCTCTGGGGCCAACGTCCTGACTTTC. Amino acid sequence: CASSLSPRSSGANVLTF.

The rearrangement links TRBV18 to TRBJ2-7; D ambiguous. The length of the CDR3 is 12 residues. Trimming shortened V by 5 bases and J by 3 bases, and 8 bases separated the two germline ends. Germline assignment: CDR1 KGHSH and CDR2 LQKENI. The CDR3 DNA reads TGTGCCAGCTCAGGTAACATCTACGAGCAGTACTTC. Amino acid sequence: CASSGNIYEQYF.

A few counts support this clone. The chain is built from TRBV7-9 and TRBJ2-2, with 8 bases fitting TRBD1. This CDR3 has 16 amino acids. After removal of 6 bases from V and 7 bases from J, the junction contained 13 bases not matched to a gene. Germline V gene data show CDR1 as SEHNR and CDR2 as FQNEAQ (reference sequence). CDR3 nucleotide sequence: TGTGCCAGCAGTCAAAGACAGGGGCCGTATGGCGGGGAGCTGTTTTTT. Amino acids: CASSQRQGPYGGELFF.

The V gene is TRBV7-2, the J gene TRBJ1-2; 9 nucleotides agree with TRBD1. Trimming removed 5 bases from V and 2 bases from J; junction bases left unmatched: 0. The CDR3 length is 13 residues. Per germline, CDR1 SGHTA and CDR2 FQGNSA. CDR3 sequence: CASSTGGNYGYTF. The CDR3 DNA reads as TGTGCCAGCAGCACAGGGGGCAACTATGGCTACACCTTC. The whole variable domain, remainder taken from reference TRBV7-2 and TRBJ1-2, is GAGVSQSPSNKVTEKGKDVELRCDPISGHTALYWYRQSLGQGLEFLIYFQGNSAPDKSGLPSDRFSAERTGGSVSTLTIQRTQQEDSAVYLCASSTGGNYGYTFGSGTRLTVV.

The gene calls are TRBV4-1 and TRBJ2-7, with a tentative D call TRBD1 (5 bases). This CDR3 is built from 19 residues. Trimming pared 4 bases from V and 0 bases from J, leaving 25 bases between. Germline V CDR1 and CDR2: MGHRA, YSYEKL. In nucleotides, the CDR3 is TGCGCCAGCAGCCCGACGACAGTTCCGGCGATTGTTGGCTCCTACGAGCAGTACTTC. Its protein is CASSPTTVPAIVGSYEQYF.

The J gene is TRBJ1-2, the V gene TRBV4-2; D perhaps matches TRBD1 (5 bases). The CDR3 length is 17 residues. V lost 2 bases and J lost 4, with 20 bases in between. The V gene's germline CDR1 is LGHNA and CDR2 YNFKEQ. CDR3 loop: CASSQLGMRGEGYGYTF. CDR3 sequence (DNA): TGTGCCAGCAGCCAATTGGGAATGCGAGGGGAGGGCTATGGCTACACCTTC.

This clone was picked up one time. The J gene is TRBJ2-1, the V gene TRBV3-1 (or the pseudogene TRBV3-2); TRBD2 aligns across 9 bases. Losses at the gene ends were 0 bases for V and 3 bases for J; bases not matched to a gene: 3. In germline, CDR1 is LGHDT, CDR2 YNNKEL (reference sequence). CDR3 size: 16 residues. CDR3 region: CASSQESSGDYNEQFF. In nucleotides, the CDR3 is TGTGCCAGCAGCCAAGAGTCTAGCGGGGACTACAATGAGCAGTTCTTC.

In this sample, this clone turned up a few times. The V call is TRBV27, the J call TRBJ1-5; unclear D gene. Germline CDR1 MNHEY, CDR2 SMNVEV (reference sequence). V lost 6 bases, J lost 7 bases, and 22 bases lay in between. The CDR3 runs to 16 residues. The CDR3 nucleotides are TGTGCCAGCAGGGACCAGACGGGCGGGTCGTGGCAGCCCCAGCATTTT. Translating it yields CASRDQTGGSWQPQHF.